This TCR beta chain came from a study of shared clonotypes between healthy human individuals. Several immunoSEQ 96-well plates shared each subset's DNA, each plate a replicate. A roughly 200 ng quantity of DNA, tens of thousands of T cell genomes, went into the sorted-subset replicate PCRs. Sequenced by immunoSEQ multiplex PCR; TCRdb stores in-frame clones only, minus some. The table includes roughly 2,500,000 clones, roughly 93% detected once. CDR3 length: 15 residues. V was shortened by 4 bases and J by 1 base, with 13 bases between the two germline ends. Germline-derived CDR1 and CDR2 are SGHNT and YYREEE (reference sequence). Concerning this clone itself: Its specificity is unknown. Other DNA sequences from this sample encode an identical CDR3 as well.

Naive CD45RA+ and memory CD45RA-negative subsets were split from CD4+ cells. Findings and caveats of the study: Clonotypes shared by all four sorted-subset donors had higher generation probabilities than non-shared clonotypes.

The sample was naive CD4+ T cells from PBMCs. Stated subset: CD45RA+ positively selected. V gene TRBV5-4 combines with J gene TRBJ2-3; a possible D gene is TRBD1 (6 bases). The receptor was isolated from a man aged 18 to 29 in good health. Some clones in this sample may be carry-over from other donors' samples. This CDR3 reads CASSPLAGGTDTQYF. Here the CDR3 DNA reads TGTGCCAGCAGCCCTCTTGCAGGGGGCACAGATACGCAGTATTTT.